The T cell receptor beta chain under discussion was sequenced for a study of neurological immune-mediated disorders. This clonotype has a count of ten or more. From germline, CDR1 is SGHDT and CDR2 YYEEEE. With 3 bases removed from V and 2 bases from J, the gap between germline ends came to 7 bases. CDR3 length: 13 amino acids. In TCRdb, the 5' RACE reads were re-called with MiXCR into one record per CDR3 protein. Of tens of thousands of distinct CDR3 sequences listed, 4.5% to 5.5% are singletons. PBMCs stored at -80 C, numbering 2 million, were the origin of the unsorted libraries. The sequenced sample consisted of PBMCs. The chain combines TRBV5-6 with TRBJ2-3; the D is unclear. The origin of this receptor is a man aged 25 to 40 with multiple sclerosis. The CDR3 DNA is TGTGCCAGCAGCTCCGCCCCCACAGATACGCAGTATTTT. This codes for CASSSAPTDTQYF.